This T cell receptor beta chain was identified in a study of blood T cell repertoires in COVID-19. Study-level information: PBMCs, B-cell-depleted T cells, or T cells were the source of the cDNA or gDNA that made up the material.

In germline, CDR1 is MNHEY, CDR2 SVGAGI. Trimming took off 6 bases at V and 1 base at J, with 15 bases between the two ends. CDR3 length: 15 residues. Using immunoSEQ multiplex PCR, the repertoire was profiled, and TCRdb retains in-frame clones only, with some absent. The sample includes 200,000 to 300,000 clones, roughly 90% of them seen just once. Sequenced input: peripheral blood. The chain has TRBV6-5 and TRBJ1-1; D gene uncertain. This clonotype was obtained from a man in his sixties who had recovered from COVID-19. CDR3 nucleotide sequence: TGTGCCAGCAGGGGTGAAGCAGGCAAGAACACTGAAGCTTTCTTT. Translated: CASRGEAGKNTEAFF.